These 24 T cell receptor beta chains were all obtained from the same sample, sequenced in a study of T cell responses to AZD1222 COVID-19 vaccine. Libraries were prepared by immunoSEQ multiplex PCR; TCRdb keeps only in-frame clonotypes and omits some of them. The table shows roughly 150,000 clones, with approximately 90% occurring only once. Sequenced material: peripheral blood, taken 28 days after the second AZD1222 dose. These receptors came from an adult who received the AZD1222 COVID-19 vaccine.

The CDR3 nucleotides are TGTGCCAGCAGTCCGAGGGGGCACGGAGATACGCAGTATTTT. Translating it yields CASSPRGHGDTQYF. The J gene is TRBJ2-3, the V gene TRBV27, with TRBD1 identical over 7 bases. CDR1 MNHEY and CDR2 SMNVEV come from the germline V gene (reference sequence). V gave up 5 bases and J gave up 5 bases; unmatched junction bases: 7. This CDR3 is built from 14 residues.

The chain uses TRBV3-1 (or the pseudogene TRBV3-2) and TRBJ1-2; D is ambiguous. Trimming stripped 5 bases from V and 7 bases from J, with 11 bases between. The CDR3 is 12 amino acids. Per germline, CDR1 LGHDT and CDR2 YNNKEL (reference sequence). The CDR3 DNA reads as TGTGCCAGCAGCGAAAAGGCTAGTGGCTACACCTTC. Translated: CASSEKASGYTF.

This clone was seen just once. The chain combines TRBV10-3 with TRBJ1-5, with TRBD1 as a possible D gene (5 bases). This CDR3 contains 12 residues. Germline V gene data show CDR1 as ENHRY and CDR2 as SYGVKD. Trimming removed 10 bases at V and 5 bases at J, with 12 bases between. The CDR3 here is CATHDSDQPQHF. CDR3 bases: TGTGCCACCCATGACAGCGATCAGCCCCAGCATTTT.

V and J are TRBV6-1 and TRBJ1-2; D uncertain. The CDR3 totals 13 residues. Between the trimmed V and J ends, which lost 2 bases and 7 bases, there was a span of 11 bases. Germline loops: CDR1 MNHNS, CDR2 SASEGT. In nucleotides, the CDR3 is TGTGCCAGCAGTGAAACCTTTGGTTTTGGCTACACCTTC. The encoded protein is CASSETFGFGYTF.

The rearrangement links TRBV28 to TRBJ2-7; D may be TRBD2 (6 bases). There are 14 residues in the CDR3. V was shortened by 3 bases and J by 11 bases, with 20 bases between the two germline ends. Germline CDR1 is MDHEN and CDR2 is SYDVKM. CDR3 nucleotide sequence: TGTGCCAGCAGTTTTAGAAGTGTCCCGGGACTGAAGTACTTC. It is translated as CASSFRSVPGLKYF. The complete variable domain, with remaining parts taken from reference TRBV28 and TRBJ2-7, reads DVKVTQSSRYLVKRTGEKVFLECVQDMDHENMFWYRQDPGLGLRLIYFSYDVKMKEKGDIPEGYSVSREKKERFSLILESASTNQTSMYLCASSFRSVPGLKYFGPGTRLTVT.

The chain has TRBV7-9 and TRBJ2-1; D is ambiguous. Germline CDR1 is SEHNR and CDR2 is FQNEAQ (reference sequence). CDR3 length equals 12 residues. Trimming took off 1 base at V and 13 bases at J, with 11 bases between the two ends. For the CDR3, the DNA is TGTGCCAGCAGCTTAGATTCCAGGCCCCAGTTCTTC. It encodes CASSLDSRPQFF. Filled out from reference TRBV7-9 and TRBJ2-1, the complete variable domain reads DTGVSQNPRHKITKRGQNVTFRCDPISEHNRLYWYRQTLGQGPEFLTYFQNEAQLEKSRLLSDRFSAERPKGSFSTLEIQRTEQGDSAMYLCASSLDSRPQFFGPGTRLTVL.

This chain links TRBV7-9 with TRBJ1-1, with 10 bases aligning to TRBD1. V trimming: 6 bases; J trimming: 4 bases; junction bases outside the gene matches: 2. This CDR3 is built from 13 residues. CDR1 SEHNR and CDR2 FQNEAQ come from the germline V gene (reference sequence). CDR3 DNA sequence: TGTGCCAGCAGGGGACAGGGGAGCACTGAAGCTTTCTTT. This encodes CASRGQGSTEAFF.

The J gene is TRBJ2-1, the V gene TRBV20-1; 14 positions match TRBD2. The V gene's germline CDR1 is DFQATT and CDR2 SNEGSKA (reference sequence). The CDR3 length is 20 residues. Trimming removed 3 bases from V and 2 bases from J; junction bases left unmatched: 15. The CDR3 loop is CSASPTRTSGRQVPYNEQFF. The CDR3 nucleotides read TGCAGTGCTAGTCCCACTAGGACTAGCGGGAGGCAGGTCCCCTACAATGAGCAGTTCTTC.

The DNA for the CDR3 is TGCAGCGTTGAAATCCCCGGGGGGCGTGGCTATGGCTACACCTTC. Residues: CSVEIPGGRGYGYTF. The chain combines TRBV29-1 with TRBJ1-2; possibly TRBD1 for D (6 bases). The CDR3 has 15 residues. The germline V and J ends were trimmed by 2 bases and 4 bases, with 17 bases remaining between them. Germline loops: CDR1 SQVTM, CDR2 ANQGSEA.

The chain carries TRBV29-1 and TRBJ1-1, with a possible D match to TRBD1 (5 bases). Germline loops: CDR1 SQVTM, CDR2 ANQGSEA. The V end lost 4 bases, the J end lost 2 bases, and 11 bases lay between the germline ends. The CDR3 is made up of 13 amino acids. The CDR3 DNA follows: TGCAGCGTTGGGTGGGGCTCCAACACTGAAGCTTTCTTT. It encodes CSVGWGSNTEAFF.

The chain combines TRBV19 with TRBJ2-5; 9 bases line up with TRBD1. This CDR3 contains 14 residues. Trimming cost V 4 bases and J 3 bases; bases outside gene matches: 3. CDR1 and CDR2 from the germline V gene are LNHDA and SQIVND (reference sequence). The CDR3 sequence is CASSTGTGKETQYF. The CDR3 nucleotides are TGTGCCAGTAGTACGGGGACAGGGAAAGAGACCCAGTACTTC.

The chain has TRBV27 and TRBJ1-5; a weak D match, TRBD1 (6 bases). CDR1 and CDR2 (germline): MNHEY, SMNVEV (reference sequence). CDR3 size: 15 residues. Trimming shortened V by 8 bases and J by 3 bases, and 17 bases separated the two germline ends. DNA of the CDR3: TGTGCCAGCTTCGTCCCACAGGGAAACAATCAGCCCCAGCATTTT. Translation gives CASFVPQGNNQPQHF.

The chain carries TRBV28 and TRBJ2-1; D may be TRBD2 (6 bases). Trimming left V 8 bases short and J 5 bases short, with 13 bases between. The germline CDR1 and CDR2 sequences are MDHEN and SYDVKM. The CDR3 extends over 13 amino acids. CDR3 nucleotide sequence: TGTGCCAGCCTCCGCGGGAATAACAATGAGCAGTTCTTC. Encoded protein: CASLRGNNNEQFF.

The chain links TRBV28 to TRBJ2-6, with D possibly matching TRBD2 (6 bases). Germline CDR1 and CDR2: MDHEN and SYDVKM. The CDR3 runs to 20 residues. Trimming took 5 bases from V and 0 from J, leaving 23 bases between them. Here the CDR3 DNA reads TGTGCCAGCAGTACGGGACTTCTCCTTTCGGCCATCTCTGGGGCCAACGTCCTGACTTTC. This gives the protein CASSTGLLLSAISGANVLTF.

This clone was counted only a few times. V usage is TRBV7-3 and J usage is TRBJ1-1; D is ambiguous. This CDR3 comprises 13 residues. Per germline, CDR1 SGHTA and CDR2 FQGTGA. V lost 2 bases and J lost 1, with 5 bases in between. The CDR3 protein is CASSLSGNTEAFF. CDR3 DNA: TGTGCCAGCAGCTTATCAGGGAACACTGAAGCTTTCTTT.

The rearrangement joins TRBV11-2 to TRBJ2-1; D not resolved. Between the trimmed V and J ends, which lost 5 bases and 3 bases, there was a span of 20 bases. The CDR3 is 17 amino acids. In germline, CDR1 is SGHAT, CDR2 FQNNGV. The CDR3 protein is CASSQPPARLLYNEQFF. The CDR3 nucleotides are TGTGCCAGCAGCCAACCCCCAGCCCGCCTACTCTACAATGAGCAGTTCTTC.

The chain carries TRBV7-3 and TRBJ1-1; no definite D call. V lost 5 bases and J 7 bases, leaving 20 bases between the germline ends. The germline V gene encodes CDR1 SGHTA and CDR2 FQGTGA. The CDR3 has 15 amino acids. The CDR3 sequence: CASSLIGSGNFEAFF. The CDR3 DNA is TGTGCCAGCAGCCTAATAGGCTCCGGGAATTTTGAAGCTTTCTTT.

The gene calls are TRBV21-1 and TRBJ1-3; TRBD1, the D gene given by the table, was not confirmed from the DNA. TRBV21-1 is a recognized pseudogene. The CDR3 is made up of 15 amino acids. The CDR3 DNA follows: TGTGCCAGCAGCAAAAGGCCAGGGGGTGTAAACACCATATATTTT. As protein: CASSKRPGGVNTIYF.

The chain links TRBV5-4 to TRBJ2-7; a possible D gene is TRBD2 (5 bases). CDR3 size: 14 residues. V was trimmed by 4 bases and J by 3 bases, leaving 14 bases between them. Germline CDR1 SGHNT, CDR2 YYREEE (reference sequence). This CDR3 reads CASSTSGSLYEQYF. CDR3 coding DNA: TGTGCCAGCAGCACTAGTGGCAGCCTCTACGAGCAGTACTTC.

The chain recombines TRBV12-5 with TRBJ2-7; D is perhaps TRBD1 (6 bases). Trimming took off 2 bases at V and 6 bases at J, with 11 bases between the two ends. This CDR3 has 13 residues. The germline V gene has CDR1 LGHNT and CDR2 FRNRAP. CDR3 residues: CASGLTGTAEQYF. For the CDR3, the DNA is TGTGCTAGTGGTTTGACAGGGACGGCCGAGCAGTACTTC.

The CDR3 here is CASSPWTNSDTQYF. The DNA for the CDR3 is TGTGCCAGCAGCCCTTGGACTAATTCAGATACGCAGTATTTT. The chain links TRBV9 to TRBJ2-3; perhaps TRBD2 as D (6 bases). V was trimmed by 4 bases and J by 4 bases, leaving 13 bases between them. The CDR3 length is 14 residues. CDR1 and CDR2 from the germline V gene are SGDLS and YYNGEE.

This chain joins TRBV11-2 and TRBJ2-1; 7 bases map to TRBD1. Germline V gene lookup returns CDR1 SGHAT and CDR2 FQNNGV. The CDR3 length is 15 residues. Trimming at V came to 5 bases and at J to 0 bases, leaving 4 bases not matched to a gene. The CDR3: CASSQGVSSYNEQFF. The CDR3 DNA is TGTGCCAGCAGCCAGGGGGTGAGCTCCTACAATGAGCAGTTCTTC. The whole variable domain, filled in from reference TRBV11-2 and TRBJ2-1, reads EAGVAQSPRYKIIEKRQSVAFWCNPISGHATLYWYQQILGQGPKLLIQFQNNGVVDDSQLPKDRFSAERLKGVDSTLKIQPAKLEDSAVYLCASSQGVSSYNEQFFGPGTRLTVL.

V gene TRBV28 combines with J gene TRBJ2-2, with 10 bases lining up with TRBD1. V shed 2 bases, J shed 7 bases, and the junction held 7 bases outside the gene matches. Germline CDR1 reads MDHEN; CDR2 reads SYDVKM. This CDR3 comprises 16 residues. CDR3 DNA: TGTGCCAGCAGTTTAAGCGGACAGGGGGTGGTCGGGGAGCTGTTTTTT. Protein: CASSLSGQGVVGELFF.

The chain couples TRBV19 to TRBJ1-5; unclear D gene. V lost 5 bases and J lost 2, with 13 bases in between. The CDR3 runs 15 residues. The germline V gene encodes CDR1 LNHDA and CDR2 SQIVND (reference sequence). The CDR3 DNA is TGTGCCAGTAGTCCCTTAGCGGAGCGCAATCAGCCCCAGCATTTT. Amino acids: CASSPLAERNQPQHF.